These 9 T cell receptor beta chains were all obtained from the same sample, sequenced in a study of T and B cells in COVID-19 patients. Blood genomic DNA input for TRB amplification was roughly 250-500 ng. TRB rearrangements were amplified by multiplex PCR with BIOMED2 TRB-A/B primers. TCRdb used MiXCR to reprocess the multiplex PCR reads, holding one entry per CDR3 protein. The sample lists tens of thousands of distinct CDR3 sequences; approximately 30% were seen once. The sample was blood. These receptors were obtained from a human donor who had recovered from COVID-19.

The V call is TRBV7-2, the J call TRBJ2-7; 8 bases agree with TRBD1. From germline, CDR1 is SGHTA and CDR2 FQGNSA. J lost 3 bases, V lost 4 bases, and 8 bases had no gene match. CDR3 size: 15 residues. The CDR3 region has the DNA TGTGCCAGCAGCTCCTACTCCAGGGGGCTCTACGAGCAGTACTTC. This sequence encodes CASSSYSRGLYEQYF.

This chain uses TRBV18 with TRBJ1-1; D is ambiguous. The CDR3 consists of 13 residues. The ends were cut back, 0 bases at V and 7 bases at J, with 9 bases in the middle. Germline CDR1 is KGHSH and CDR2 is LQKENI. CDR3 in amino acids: CASSPPASSEAFF. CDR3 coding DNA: TGTGCCAGCTCACCACCGGCTTCCAGTGAAGCTTTCTTT.

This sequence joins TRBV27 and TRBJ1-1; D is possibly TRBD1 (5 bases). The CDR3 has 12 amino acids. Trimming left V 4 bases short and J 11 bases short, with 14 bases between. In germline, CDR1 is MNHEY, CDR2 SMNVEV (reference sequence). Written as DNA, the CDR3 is TGTGCCAGCAGTTCCGGGGGGAGCGGGGCTTTCTTT. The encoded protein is CASSSGGSGAFF.

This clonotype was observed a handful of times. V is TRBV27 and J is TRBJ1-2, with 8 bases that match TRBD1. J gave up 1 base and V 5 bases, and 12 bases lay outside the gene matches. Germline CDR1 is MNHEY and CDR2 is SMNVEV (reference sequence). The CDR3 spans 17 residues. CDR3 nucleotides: TGTGCCAGCAGTCAGGGGCAGGGGGCATTTGATAACTATGGCTACACCTTC. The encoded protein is CASSQGQGAFDNYGYTF.

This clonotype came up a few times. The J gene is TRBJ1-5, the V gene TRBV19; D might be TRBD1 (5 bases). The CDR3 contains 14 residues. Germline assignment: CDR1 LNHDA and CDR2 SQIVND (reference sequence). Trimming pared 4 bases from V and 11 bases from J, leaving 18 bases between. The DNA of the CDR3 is TGTGCCAGTAGTAATGGGGGTGGGCAAAAGACCCAGCATTTT. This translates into CASSNGGGQKTQHF.

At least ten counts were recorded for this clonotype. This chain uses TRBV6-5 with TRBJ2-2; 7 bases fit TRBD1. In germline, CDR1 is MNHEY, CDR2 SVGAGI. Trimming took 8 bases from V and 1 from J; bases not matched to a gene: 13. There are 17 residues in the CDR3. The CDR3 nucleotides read TGTGCCAGCCATAATATATACGGGACAGAGAACACCGGGGAGCTGTTTTTT. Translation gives CASHNIYGTENTGELFF.

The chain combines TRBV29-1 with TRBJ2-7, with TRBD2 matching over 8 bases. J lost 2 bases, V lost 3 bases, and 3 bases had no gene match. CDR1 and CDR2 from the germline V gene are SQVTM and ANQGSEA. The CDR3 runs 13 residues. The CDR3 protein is CSVDHSGAYEQYF. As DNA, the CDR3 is TGCAGCGTTGATCATAGCGGGGCCTACGAGCAGTACTTC.

CDR3 protein: CASSLGGGRSDTQYF. The DNA of the CDR3 is TGTGCCAGCAGTTTAGGGGGAGGGAGGTCAGATACGCAGTATTTT. The chain carries TRBV12-3 or TRBV12-4 and TRBJ2-3; 7 bases are shared with TRBD2. CDR3 length: 15 residues. Trimming took 1 base from V and 4 from J; bases not matched to a gene: 5.

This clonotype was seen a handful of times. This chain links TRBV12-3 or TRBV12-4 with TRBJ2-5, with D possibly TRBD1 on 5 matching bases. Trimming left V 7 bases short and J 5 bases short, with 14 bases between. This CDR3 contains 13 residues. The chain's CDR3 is CASNTRGWETQYF. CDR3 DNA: TGTGCCAGCAATACAAGGGGTTGGGAGACCCAGTACTTC.